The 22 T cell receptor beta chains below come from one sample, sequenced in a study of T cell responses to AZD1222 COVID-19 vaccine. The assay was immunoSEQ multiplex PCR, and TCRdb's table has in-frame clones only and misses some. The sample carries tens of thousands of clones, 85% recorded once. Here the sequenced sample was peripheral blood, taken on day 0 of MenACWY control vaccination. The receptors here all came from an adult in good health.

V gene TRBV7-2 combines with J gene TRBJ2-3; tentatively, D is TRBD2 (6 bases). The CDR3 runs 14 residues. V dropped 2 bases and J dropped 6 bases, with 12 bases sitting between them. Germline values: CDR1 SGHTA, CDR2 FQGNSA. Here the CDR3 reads CASSLTGVGDTQYF. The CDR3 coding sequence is TGTGCCAGCAGCTTAACGGGAGTGGGGGATACGCAGTATTTT.

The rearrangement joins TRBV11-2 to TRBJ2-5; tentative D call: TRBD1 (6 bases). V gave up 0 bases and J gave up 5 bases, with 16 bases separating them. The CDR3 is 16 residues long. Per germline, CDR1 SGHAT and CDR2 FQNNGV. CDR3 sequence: CASSLDGKGVSETQYF. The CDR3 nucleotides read TGTGCCAGCAGCTTAGACGGAAAGGGGGTTTCGGAGACCCAGTACTTC.

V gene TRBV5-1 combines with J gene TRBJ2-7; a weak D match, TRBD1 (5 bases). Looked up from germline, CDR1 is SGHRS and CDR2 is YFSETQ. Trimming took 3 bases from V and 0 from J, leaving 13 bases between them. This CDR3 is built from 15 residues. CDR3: CASSSPQEFSYEQYF. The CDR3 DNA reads TGCGCCAGCAGCTCCCCACAGGAATTCTCCTACGAGCAGTACTTC. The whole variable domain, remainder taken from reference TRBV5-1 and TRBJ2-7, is KAGVTQTPRYLIKTRGQQVTLSCSPISGHRSVSWYQQTPGQGLQFLFEYFSETQRNKGNFPGRFSGRQFSNSRSEMNVSTLELGDSALYLCASSSPQEFSYEQYFGPGTRLTVT.

DNA of the CDR3: TGTGCCAGCAGCTTAGAAACGACAGGGGTTCAGGGGGAGCTGTTTTTT. This translates into CASSLETTGVQGELFF. The V gene is TRBV7-2, the J gene TRBJ2-2, with 8 bases fitting TRBD1. CDR3 size: 16 residues. The V gene end was trimmed by 1 base and the J gene end by 8 bases; junction bases not matched to a gene: 9. Germline lookup yields CDR1 SGHTA and CDR2 FQGNSA.

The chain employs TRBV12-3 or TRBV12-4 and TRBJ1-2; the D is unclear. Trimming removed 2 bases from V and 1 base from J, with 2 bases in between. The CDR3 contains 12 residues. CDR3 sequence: CASSLNNYGYTF. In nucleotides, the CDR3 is TGTGCCAGCAGTTTAAATAACTATGGCTACACCTTC.

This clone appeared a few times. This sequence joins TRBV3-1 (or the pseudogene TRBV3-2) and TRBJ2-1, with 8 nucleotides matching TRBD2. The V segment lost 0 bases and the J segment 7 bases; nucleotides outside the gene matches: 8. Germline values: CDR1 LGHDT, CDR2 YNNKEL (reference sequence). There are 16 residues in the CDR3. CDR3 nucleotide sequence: TGTGCCAGCAGCCAAGATTTCAGCGGGAGTGGGAATGAGCAGTTCTTC. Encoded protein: CASSQDFSGSGNEQFF.

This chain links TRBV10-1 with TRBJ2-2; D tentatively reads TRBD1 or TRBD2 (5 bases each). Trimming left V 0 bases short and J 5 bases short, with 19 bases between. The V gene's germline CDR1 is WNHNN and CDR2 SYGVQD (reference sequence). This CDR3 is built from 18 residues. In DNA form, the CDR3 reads TGCGCCAGCAGTGAGTCGGACGGGGCGAGCTCTTTTACCGGGGAGCTGTTTTTT. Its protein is CASSESDGASSFTGELFF.

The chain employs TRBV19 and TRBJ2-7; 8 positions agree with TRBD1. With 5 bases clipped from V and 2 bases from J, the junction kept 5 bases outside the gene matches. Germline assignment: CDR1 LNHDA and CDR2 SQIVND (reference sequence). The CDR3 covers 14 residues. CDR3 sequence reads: CASSPRTGPYEQYF. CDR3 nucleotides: TGTGCCAGTAGTCCAAGGACAGGGCCCTACGAGCAGTACTTC.

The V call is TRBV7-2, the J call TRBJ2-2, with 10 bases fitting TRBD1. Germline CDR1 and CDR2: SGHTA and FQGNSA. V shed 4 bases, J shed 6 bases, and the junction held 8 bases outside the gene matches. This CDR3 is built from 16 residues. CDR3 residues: CASSSWTGGEAGELFF. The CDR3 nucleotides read TGTGCCAGCAGCTCTTGGACAGGGGGTGAGGCCGGGGAGCTGTTTTTT.

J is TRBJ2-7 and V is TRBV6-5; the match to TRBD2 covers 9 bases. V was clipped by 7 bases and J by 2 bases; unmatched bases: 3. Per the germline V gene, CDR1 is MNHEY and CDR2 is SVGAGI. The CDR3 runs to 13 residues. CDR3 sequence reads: CASTSGTTYEQYF. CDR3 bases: TGTGCCAGCACTAGCGGGACGACCTACGAGCAGTACTTC.

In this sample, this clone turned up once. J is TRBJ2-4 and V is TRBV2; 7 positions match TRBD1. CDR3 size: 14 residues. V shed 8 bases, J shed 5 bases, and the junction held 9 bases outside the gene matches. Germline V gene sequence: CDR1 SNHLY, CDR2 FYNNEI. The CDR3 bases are TGTGCCAGCTTTACGAGGGGGCCGGAAAACATTCAGTACTTC. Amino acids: CASFTRGPENIQYF.

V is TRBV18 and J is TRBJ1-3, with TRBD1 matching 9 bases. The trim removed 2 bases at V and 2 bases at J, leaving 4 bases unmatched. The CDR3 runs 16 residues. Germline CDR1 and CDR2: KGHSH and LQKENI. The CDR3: CASSPGTGGTGNTIYF. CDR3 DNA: TGTGCCAGCTCACCAGGAACAGGGGGCACTGGAAACACCATATATTTT.

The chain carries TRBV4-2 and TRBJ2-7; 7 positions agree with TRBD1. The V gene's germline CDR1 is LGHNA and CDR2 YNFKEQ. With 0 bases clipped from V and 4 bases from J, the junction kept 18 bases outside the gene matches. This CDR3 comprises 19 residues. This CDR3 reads CASSQEAPPKGALKYEQYF. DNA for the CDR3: TGTGCCAGCAGCCAAGAGGCCCCCCCTAAGGGGGCCCTGAAGTACGAGCAGTACTTC.

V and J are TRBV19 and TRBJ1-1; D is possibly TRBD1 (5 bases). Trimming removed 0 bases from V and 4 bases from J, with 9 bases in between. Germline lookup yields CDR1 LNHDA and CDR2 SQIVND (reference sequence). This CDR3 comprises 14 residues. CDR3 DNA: TGTGCCAGTAGTATAGATGGGGGGACCACTGAAGCTTTCTTT. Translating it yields CASSIDGGTTEAFF.

The DNA of the CDR3 is TGCGCCAGCAGTGAGAGGAGGACAGGGGGGCAATTATGGACTGGAAACACCATATATTTT. Protein sequence: CASSERRTGGQLWTGNTIYF. The chain links TRBV10-1 to TRBJ1-3, with 10 bases that match TRBD1. Germline CDR1 is WNHNN and CDR2 is SYGVQD (reference sequence). The V and J ends lost 2 bases and 2 bases, in that order; junction bases with no gene match: 15. The CDR3 runs 20 residues.

Here the CDR3 reads CASSYRGIASEKLFF. As DNA, the CDR3 is TGTGCCAGCAGTTACAGGGGCATAGCCTCCGAAAAACTGTTTTTT. The V call is TRBV6-2 or TRBV6-3, the J call TRBJ1-4, with D possibly matching TRBD1 (5 bases). CDR3 length: 15 amino acids. From germline, CDR1 is MNHEY and CDR2 SVGEGT. V was clipped by 2 bases and J by 8 bases, with 15 bases between them.

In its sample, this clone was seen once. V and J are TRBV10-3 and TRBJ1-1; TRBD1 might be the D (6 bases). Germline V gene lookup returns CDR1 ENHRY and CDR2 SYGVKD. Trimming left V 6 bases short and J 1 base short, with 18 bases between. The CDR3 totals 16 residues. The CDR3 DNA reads TGTGCCATCAGGGTGGAAACAGGGCCAGGGAACACTGAAGCTTTCTTT. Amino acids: CAIRVETGPGNTEAFF.

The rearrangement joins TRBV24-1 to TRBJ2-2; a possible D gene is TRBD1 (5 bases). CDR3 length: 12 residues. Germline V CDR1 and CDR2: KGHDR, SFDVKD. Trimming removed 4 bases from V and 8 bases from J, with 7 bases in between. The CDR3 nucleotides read TGTGCCACCAGTGAACACAGGGGGGAGCTGTTTTTT. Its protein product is CATSEHRGELFF.

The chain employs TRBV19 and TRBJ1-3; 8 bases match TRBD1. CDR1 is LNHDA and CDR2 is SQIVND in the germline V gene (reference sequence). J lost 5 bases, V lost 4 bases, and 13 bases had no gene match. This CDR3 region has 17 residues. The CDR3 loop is CASSTWTGSGPRNTIYF. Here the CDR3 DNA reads TGTGCCAGTAGTACCTGGACAGGGAGTGGGCCTAGAAACACCATATATTTT.

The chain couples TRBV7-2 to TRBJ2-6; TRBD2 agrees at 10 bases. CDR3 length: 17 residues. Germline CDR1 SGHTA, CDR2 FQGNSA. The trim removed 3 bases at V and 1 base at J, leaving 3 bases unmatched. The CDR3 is CASSFASGRSGANVLTF. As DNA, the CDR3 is TGTGCCAGCAGCTTTGCTAGCGGGAGATCTGGGGCCAACGTCCTGACTTTC.

Written as DNA, the CDR3 is TGTGCCAGCAGCTTACTACAGGGGGGACACTACAATGAGCAGTTCTTC. This sequence encodes CASSLLQGGHYNEQFF. This rearrangement joins TRBV7-9 to TRBJ2-1; 8 bases agree with TRBD1. The germline CDR1 and CDR2 sequences are SEHNR and FQNEAQ (reference sequence). There are 16 residues in the CDR3. V was clipped by 2 bases and J by 3 bases; unmatched bases: 6.

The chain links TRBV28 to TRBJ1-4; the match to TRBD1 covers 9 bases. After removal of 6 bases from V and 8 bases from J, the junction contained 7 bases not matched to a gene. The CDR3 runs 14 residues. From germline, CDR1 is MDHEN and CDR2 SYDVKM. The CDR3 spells CASSRGQGREKLFF. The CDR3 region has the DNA TGTGCCAGCAGCCGAGGACAGGGGAGAGAAAAACTGTTTTTT.